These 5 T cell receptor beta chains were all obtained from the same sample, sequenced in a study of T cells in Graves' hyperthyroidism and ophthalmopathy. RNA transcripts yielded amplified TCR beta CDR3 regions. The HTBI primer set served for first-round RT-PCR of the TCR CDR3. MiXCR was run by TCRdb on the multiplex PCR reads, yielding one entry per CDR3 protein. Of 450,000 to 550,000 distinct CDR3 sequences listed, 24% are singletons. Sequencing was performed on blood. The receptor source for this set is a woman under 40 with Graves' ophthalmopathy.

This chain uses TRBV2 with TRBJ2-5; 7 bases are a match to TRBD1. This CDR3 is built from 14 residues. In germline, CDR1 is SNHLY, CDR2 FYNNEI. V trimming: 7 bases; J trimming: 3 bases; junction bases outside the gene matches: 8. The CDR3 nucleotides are TGTGCCAGCACTCCGACAGGGAGCAAAGAGACCCAGTACTTC. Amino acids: CASTPTGSKETQYF.

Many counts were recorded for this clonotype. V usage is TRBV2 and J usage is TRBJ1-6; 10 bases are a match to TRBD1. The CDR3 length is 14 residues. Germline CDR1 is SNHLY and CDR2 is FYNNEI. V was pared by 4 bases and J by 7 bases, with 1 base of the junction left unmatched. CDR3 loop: CASSVTGGNSPLHF. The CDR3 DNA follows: TGTGCCAGCAGTGTGACAGGGGGCAATTCACCCCTCCACTTT.

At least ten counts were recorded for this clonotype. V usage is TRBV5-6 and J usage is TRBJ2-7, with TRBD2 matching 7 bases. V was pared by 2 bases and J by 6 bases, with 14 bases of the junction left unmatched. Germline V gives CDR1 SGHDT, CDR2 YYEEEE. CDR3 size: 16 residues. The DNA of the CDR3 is TGTGCCAGCAGCTTTCCGTTTGGGGACTACCATACCGAGCAGTACTTC. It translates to CASSFPFGDYHTEQYF.

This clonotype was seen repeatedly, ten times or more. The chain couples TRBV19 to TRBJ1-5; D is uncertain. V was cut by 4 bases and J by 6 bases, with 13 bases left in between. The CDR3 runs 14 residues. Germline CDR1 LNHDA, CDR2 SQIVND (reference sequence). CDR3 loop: CASSRDRLSQPQHF. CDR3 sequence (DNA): TGTGCCAGTAGTAGAGACCGCCTGAGTCAGCCCCAGCATTTT.

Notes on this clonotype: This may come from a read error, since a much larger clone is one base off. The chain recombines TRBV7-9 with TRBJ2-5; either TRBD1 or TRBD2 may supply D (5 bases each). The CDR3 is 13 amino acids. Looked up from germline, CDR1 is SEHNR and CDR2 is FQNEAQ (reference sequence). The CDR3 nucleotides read TGTGCCAGCAGCTTTGGGACCCTTCAGACCAAGTACTTC. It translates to CASSFGTLQTKYF. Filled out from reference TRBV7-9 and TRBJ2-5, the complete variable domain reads DTGVSQNPRHKITKRGQNVTFRCDPISEHNRLYWYRQTLGQGPEFLTYFQNEAQLEKSRLLSDRFSAERPKGSFSTLEIQRTEQGDSAMYLCASSFGTLQTKYFGPGTRLLVL.